These 11 T cell receptor beta chains share one sample of origin, sequenced in a study of blood T cell repertoires in COVID-19. TCRdb's copy holds only in-frame clones and misses some; the assay was immunoSEQ multiplex PCR. Of some 270,000 clones listed, more than 85% are singletons. Source material: peripheral blood. The receptors shown here come from a man under 40 with acute or convalescent COVID-19.

The V gene is TRBV14, the J gene TRBJ2-7; D is unresolved. V lost 2 bases and J 4 bases, leaving 18 bases between the germline ends. The CDR3 has 16 residues. Per germline, CDR1 SGHDN and CDR2 FVKESK. CDR3 amino acids: CASSQFRLPKVYEQYF. DNA for the CDR3: TGTGCCAGCAGCCAATTCCGCCTTCCTAAAGTATACGAGCAGTACTTC.

This sequence joins TRBV7-3 and TRBJ1-1; D is ambiguous. Between the trimmed V and J ends, which lost 2 bases and 1 base, there was a span of 5 bases. Germline-derived CDR1 and CDR2 are SGHTA and FQGTGA. The CDR3 runs 13 residues. CDR3 sequence (DNA): TGTGCCAGCAGCTTACAGCGGAACACTGAAGCTTTCTTT. Amino acids: CASSLQRNTEAFF.

The genes are TRBV27 and TRBJ1-4, with 7 bases aligning to TRBD1. This CDR3 comprises 13 residues. The junction had 3 bases not matched to a gene; V was cut back by 10 bases and J by 1 base. Per germline, CDR1 MNHEY and CDR2 SMNVEV (reference sequence). The CDR3 coding sequence is TGTGCCACCGGGACAGTAACTAATGAAAAACTGTTTTTT. As protein: CATGTVTNEKLFF.

This chain links TRBV11-2 with TRBJ1-5; D is uncertain. V was trimmed by 6 bases and J by 10 bases, leaving 19 bases between them. The CDR3 runs 14 residues. Germline V CDR1 and CDR2: SGHAT, FQNNGV. In DNA form, the CDR3 reads TGTGCCAGCAGTCACCCGGGGTCCCTAGAACCCCAGCATTTT. This translates into CASSHPGSLEPQHF.

The chain uses TRBV4-1 and TRBJ2-3; 14 nucleotides match TRBD2. Germline assignment: CDR1 MGHRA and CDR2 YSYEKL. With 4 bases clipped from V and 0 bases from J, the junction kept 9 bases outside the gene matches. This CDR3 spans 19 amino acids. DNA of the CDR3: TGCGCCAGCAGCCTGGGACTAGCGGGGGTCCACCCTAGCACAGATACGCAGTATTTT. Amino acids: CASSLGLAGVHPSTDTQYF.

This clone turned up a few times. V is TRBV5-1 and J is TRBJ2-7; D might be TRBD2 (6 bases). This CDR3 region has 15 residues. Per the germline V gene, CDR1 is SGHRS and CDR2 is YFSETQ. Deletions cut 3 bases from V and 2 bases from J, with 15 bases between. The CDR3 DNA reads TGCGCCAGCAGCTCCAAACGGGACTCGACCTACGAGCAGTACTTC. It codes for CASSSKRDSTYEQYF.

This clone was seen just once. This chain connects TRBV10-3 to TRBJ1-6; no firm D call. The V gene's germline CDR1 is ENHRY and CDR2 SYGVKD. The V and J ends lost 3 bases and 4 bases respectively, with 7 bases between them. This CDR3 comprises 14 residues. DNA of the CDR3: TGTGCCATCAGTGATTGGAGATATAATTCACCCCTCCACTTT. Translating it yields CAISDWRYNSPLHF.

V usage is TRBV18 and J usage is TRBJ1-3; D unclear. CDR1 KGHSH and CDR2 LQKENI come from the germline V gene. The CDR3 runs 14 residues. V shed 6 bases and J shed 1 base, with 10 bases lying between them. CDR3 nucleotide sequence: TGTGCCAGCTCCCCGAGCCCATCTGGAAACACCATATATTTT. Amino acid sequence: CASSPSPSGNTIYF.

The rearrangement uses TRBV30 and TRBJ1-2; D is perhaps TRBD1 (5 bases). From germline, CDR1 is GTSNPN and CDR2 SVGIG (reference sequence). The germline V and J ends were trimmed by 2 bases and 13 bases, with 11 bases remaining between them. The CDR3 has 10 amino acids. CDR3 protein: CAWSRPGLTF. CDR3 coding DNA: TGTGCCTGGAGTCGTCCGGGACTCACCTTC.

The chain uses TRBV28 and TRBJ1-2, with D maybe TRBD1 (6 bases). The CDR3 covers 13 residues. Germline V gives CDR1 MDHEN, CDR2 SYDVKM. V was shortened by 4 bases and J by 3 bases, with 9 bases between the two germline ends. In DNA, the CDR3 is TGTGCCAGCAGTTACGCAGGGGACTATGGCTACACCTTC. This codes for CASSYAGDYGYTF.

This clone has more than one count but fewer than ten. V and J are TRBV19 and TRBJ1-4, with 8 positions matching TRBD1. Trimming removed 5 bases from V and 8 bases from J; junction bases left unmatched: 10. The V gene's germline CDR1 is LNHDA and CDR2 SQIVND (reference sequence). This CDR3 contains 15 residues. The DNA of the CDR3 is TGTGCCAGTAGTCCGATACAGGGGGTTCGGGAAAAACTGTTTTTT. It translates to CASSPIQGVREKLFF.